These T cell receptor beta chains were read from a single sample in a study of T cell changes during pregnancy in multiple sclerosis. The method was immunoSEQ multiplex PCR; TCRdb's version includes in-frame clones alone and lacks a portion of them. The sample has approximately 70,000 clones, around 92% seen once. This sample comprised peripheral blood, obtained after pregnancy. The source of these receptors is a female donor with multiple sclerosis, enrolled in a pregnancy study. Both conserved end residues are part of each CDR3. D genes are given only for firm matches. The listing skips clone size in some rows; elsewhere it reads once, few, many or a size class.

clone_size,v_call,d_call,j_call,cdr3_nt,cdr3_aa
.,TRBV18,TRBD1,TRBJ2-7,TGTGCCAGCTCACCTCCGGGACAGGCCTACGAGCAGTACTTC,CASSPPGQAYEQYF
many,TRBV5-4,.,TRBJ2-7,TGTGCCAGCAGCTTCGGACAGTCCTACGAGCAGTACTTC,CASSFGQSYEQYF
.,TRBV2,.,TRBJ1-2,TGTGCCAGCTCGGAGGGGCCCGCTCACTATGGCTACACCTTC,CASSEGPAHYGYTF
.,TRBV5-1,.,TRBJ1-4,TGCGCCAGTGGGACTCAGGGTTTGTCTAATGAAAAACTGTTTTTT,CASGTQGLSNEKLFF
once,TRBV6-4,TRBD2,TRBJ2-7,TGTGCCAGCAGTGAAGGTCTAGCGGGCTCCTACGAGCAGTACTTC,CASSEGLAGSYEQYF
.,TRBV28,TRBD1,TRBJ2-7,TGTGCCAGCAGCCTTGGACAGGGGACCTACGAGCAGTACTTC,CASSLGQGTYEQYF
.,TRBV6-6,.,TRBJ2-3,TGTGCCAGCAGCCGGAGAGAAGCCACAGATACGCAGTATTTT,CASSRREATDTQYF
.,TRBV28,.,TRBJ1-5,TGTGCCAGCAGTTTGGAGATAACTAGCAATCAGCCCCAGCATTTT,CASSLEITSNQPQHF
.,TRBV7-3,TRBD1,TRBJ2-5,TGTGCCAGCAGCCAGACAGGGTACCAAGAGACCCAGTACTTC,CASSQTGYQETQYF
.,TRBV7-2,TRBD2,TRBJ2-1,TGTGCCAGCAGCCCAAGATCCGGACTAGCGGGATACAATGAGCAGTTCTTC,CASSPRSGLAGYNEQFF
.,TRBV6-1,.,TRBJ2-3,TGTGCCAGCAGTGAAGTTCAGGACATCGCAGATACGCAGTATTTT,CASSEVQDIADTQYF
.,TRBV28,.,TRBJ2-7,TGTGCCAGCAGTCCTCCCCGGGGTTACGAGCAGTACTTC,CASSPPRGYEQYF
.,TRBV11-2,TRBD2,TRBJ2-7,TGTGCCAGCAGCTCGGGACTAGCGGGATCCTACGAGCAGTACTTC,CASSSGLAGSYEQYF
.,TRBV7-2,.,TRBJ2-2,TGTGCCAGCAGTCAGCAGCGGCTTAGCGACGGGGAGCTGTTTTTT,CASSQQRLSDGELFF
.,TRBV14,TRBD1,TRBJ2-1,TGTGCCAGCAGCCCCTGGACAGGGGATAGTTACCTCTCCTACAATGAGCAGTTCTTC,CASSPWTGDSYLSYNEQFF
.,TRBV29-1,TRBD2,TRBJ2-5,TGCAGCGCCACGGGCGGGGGCCAAGAGACCCAGTACTTC,CSATGGGQETQYF
.,TRBV6-1,.,TRBJ2-1,TGTGCCAGCACTGTGTCGGGGGGCGGCGATGAGCAGTTCTTC,CASTVSGGGDEQFF
.,TRBV28,TRBD2,TRBJ2-7,TGTGCCAGCAGTCTTGGACTAGTGAGTCCCTACGAGCAGTACTTC,CASSLGLVSPYEQYF
.,TRBV9,TRBD1,TRBJ2-1,TGTGCCAGCAGCACGACAGGGGGACCTTACAATGAGCAGTTCTTC,CASSTTGGPYNEQFF
.,TRBV7-9,.,TRBJ2-1,TGTGCCAGCAGCTCTCGGTTGGAGCAGTTCTTC,CASSSRLEQFF
.,TRBV27,TRBD1,TRBJ2-1,TGTGCCAGCAGTTCGGGACAGGGTAGGTTCAATGAGCAGTTCTTC,CASSSGQGRFNEQFF
.,TRBV2,.,TRBJ1-1,TGTGCCAGCAGACCTAGGACGGGAAACACTGAAGCTTTCTTT,CASRPRTGNTEAFF
.,TRBV6-1,.,TRBJ2-3,TGTGCCAGCAGTGCTGTAGCAGATACGCAGTATTTT,CASSAVADTQYF
.,TRBV28,.,TRBJ1-2,TGTGCCAGCAGTTTGACAGGTGGAAGGGACTATGGCTACACCTTC,CASSLTGGRDYGYTF
.,TRBV10-2,TRBD2,TRBJ2-5,TGCGCCAGCAGTGAGGGACTAGCGGGAGGAGAGACCCAGTACTTC,CASSEGLAGGETQYF
.,TRBV5-1,TRBD2,TRBJ2-5,TGCGCCAGCAGCTTGGAAGGGGAGGGGACCCAGTACTTC,CASSLEGEGTQYF
.,TRBV5-6,TRBD1,TRBJ1-2,TGTGCCAGCAGTAAGGACAGGGGCTATGGCTACACCTTC,CASSKDRGYGYTF
many,TRBV19,.,TRBJ1-5,TGTGCCAGTAGTATCTCAGGTAGCAATCAGCCCCAGCATTTT,CASSISGSNQPQHF